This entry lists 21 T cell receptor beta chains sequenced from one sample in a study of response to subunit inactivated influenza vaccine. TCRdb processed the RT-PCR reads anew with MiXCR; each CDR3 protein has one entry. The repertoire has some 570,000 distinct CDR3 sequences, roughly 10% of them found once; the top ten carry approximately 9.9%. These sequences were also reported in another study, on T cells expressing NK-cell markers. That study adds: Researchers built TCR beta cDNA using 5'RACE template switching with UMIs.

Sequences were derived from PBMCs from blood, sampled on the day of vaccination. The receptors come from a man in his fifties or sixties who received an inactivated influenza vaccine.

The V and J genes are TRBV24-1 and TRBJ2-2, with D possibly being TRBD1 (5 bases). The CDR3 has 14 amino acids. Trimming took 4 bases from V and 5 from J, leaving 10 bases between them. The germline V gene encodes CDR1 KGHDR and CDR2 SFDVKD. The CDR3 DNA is TGTGCCACCAGTGAGGCAGGGCGGACCGGGGAGCTGTTTTTT. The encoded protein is CATSEAGRTGELFF.

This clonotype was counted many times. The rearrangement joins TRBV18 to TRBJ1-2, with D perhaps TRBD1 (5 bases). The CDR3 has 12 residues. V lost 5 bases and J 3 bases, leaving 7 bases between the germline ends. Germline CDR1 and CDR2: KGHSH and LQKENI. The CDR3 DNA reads TGTGCCAGCTCATTGACAGACTATGGCTACACCTTC. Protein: CASSLTDYGYTF.

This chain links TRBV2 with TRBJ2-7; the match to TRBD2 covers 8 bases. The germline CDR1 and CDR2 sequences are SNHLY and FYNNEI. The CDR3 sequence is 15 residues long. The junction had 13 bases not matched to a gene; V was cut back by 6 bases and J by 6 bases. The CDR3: CASRDTGGPFVEQYF. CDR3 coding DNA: TGTGCCAGCAGAGATACGGGGGGGCCTTTTGTCGAGCAGTACTTC.

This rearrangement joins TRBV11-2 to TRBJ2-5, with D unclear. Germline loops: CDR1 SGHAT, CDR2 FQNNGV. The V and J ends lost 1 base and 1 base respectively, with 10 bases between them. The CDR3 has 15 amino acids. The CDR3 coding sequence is TGTGCCAGCAGCTTAGTTGGGCGTCTCCAAGAGACCCAGTACTTC. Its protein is CASSLVGRLQETQYF. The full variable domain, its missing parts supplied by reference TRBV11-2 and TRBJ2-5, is EAGVAQSPRYKIIEKRQSVAFWCNPISGHATLYWYQQILGQGPKLLIQFQNNGVVDDSQLPKDRFSAERLKGVDSTLKIQPAKLEDSAVYLCASSLVGRLQETQYFGPGTRLLVL.

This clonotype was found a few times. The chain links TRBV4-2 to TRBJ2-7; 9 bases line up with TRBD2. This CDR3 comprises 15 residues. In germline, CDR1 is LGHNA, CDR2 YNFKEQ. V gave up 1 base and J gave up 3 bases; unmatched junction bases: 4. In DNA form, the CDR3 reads TGTGCCAGCAGCCAAGTTAGCGGGAGTCACTACGAGCAGTACTTC. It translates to CASSQVSGSHYEQYF.

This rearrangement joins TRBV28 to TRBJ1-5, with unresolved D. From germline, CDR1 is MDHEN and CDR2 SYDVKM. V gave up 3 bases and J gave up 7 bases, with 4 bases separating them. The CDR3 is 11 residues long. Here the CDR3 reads CASSLEQPQHF. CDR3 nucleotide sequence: TGTGCCAGCAGTTTGGAGCAGCCCCAGCATTTT.

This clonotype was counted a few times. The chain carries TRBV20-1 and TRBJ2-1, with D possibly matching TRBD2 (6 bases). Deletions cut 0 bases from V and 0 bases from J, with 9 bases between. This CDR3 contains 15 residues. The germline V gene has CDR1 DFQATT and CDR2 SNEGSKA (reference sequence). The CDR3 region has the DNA TGCAGTGCTAGAGATTTGGGGGGCTCCTACAATGAGCAGTTCTTC. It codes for CSARDLGGSYNEQFF.

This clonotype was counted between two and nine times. Here the CDR3 reads CASSVTLGGYRGYTF. For the CDR3, the DNA is TGTGCCAGCAGTGTCACCCTAGGGGGGTATAGGGGCTACACCTTC. The chain joins TRBV28 to TRBJ1-2, with D tentatively TRBD1 (6 bases). V was pared by 5 bases and J by 8 bases, with 21 bases between. Germline CDR1 reads MDHEN; CDR2 reads SYDVKM. The CDR3 extends over 15 amino acids.

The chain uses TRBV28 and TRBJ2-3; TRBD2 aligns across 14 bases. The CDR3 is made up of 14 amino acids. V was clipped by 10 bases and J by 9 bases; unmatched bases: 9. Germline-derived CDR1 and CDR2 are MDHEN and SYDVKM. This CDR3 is CATTTSGGAGTQYF. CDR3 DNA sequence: TGTGCCACTACGACTAGCGGGGGGGCCGGGACGCAGTATTTT.

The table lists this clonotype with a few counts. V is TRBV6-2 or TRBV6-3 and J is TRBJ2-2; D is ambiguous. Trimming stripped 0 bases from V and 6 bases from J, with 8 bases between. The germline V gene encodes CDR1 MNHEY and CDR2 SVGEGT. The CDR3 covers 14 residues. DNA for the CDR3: TGTGCCAGCAGTTACTCGATTAGACCCGGGGAGCTGTTTTTT. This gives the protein CASSYSIRPGELFF.

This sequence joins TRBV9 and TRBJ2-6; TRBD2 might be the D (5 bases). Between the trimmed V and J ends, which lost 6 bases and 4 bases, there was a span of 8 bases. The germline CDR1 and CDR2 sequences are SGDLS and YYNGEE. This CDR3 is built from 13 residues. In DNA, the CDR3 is TGTGCCAGCACCCGAGGGGGGGCCAACGTCCTGACTTTC. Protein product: CASTRGGANVLTF.

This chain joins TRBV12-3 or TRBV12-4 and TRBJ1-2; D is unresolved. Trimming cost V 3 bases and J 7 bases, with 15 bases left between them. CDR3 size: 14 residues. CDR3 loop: CASSFGSLVAGYTF. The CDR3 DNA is TGTGCCAGCAGTTTCGGAAGCCTCGTCGCTGGCTACACCTTC.

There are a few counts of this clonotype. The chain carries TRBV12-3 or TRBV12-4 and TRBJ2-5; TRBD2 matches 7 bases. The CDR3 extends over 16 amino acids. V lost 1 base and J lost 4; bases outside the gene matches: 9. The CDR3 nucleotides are TGTGCCAGCAGTTTAGTTGCGGGAGCTTCGGGAGAGACCCAGTACTTC. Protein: CASSLVAGASGETQYF.

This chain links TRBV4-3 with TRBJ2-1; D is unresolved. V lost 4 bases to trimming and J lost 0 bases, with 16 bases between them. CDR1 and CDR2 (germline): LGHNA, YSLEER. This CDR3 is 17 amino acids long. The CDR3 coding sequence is TGCGCCAGCAGCCGCAGAGACTTCTCTAGCTCCTACAATGAGCAGTTCTTC. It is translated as CASSRRDFSSSYNEQFF.

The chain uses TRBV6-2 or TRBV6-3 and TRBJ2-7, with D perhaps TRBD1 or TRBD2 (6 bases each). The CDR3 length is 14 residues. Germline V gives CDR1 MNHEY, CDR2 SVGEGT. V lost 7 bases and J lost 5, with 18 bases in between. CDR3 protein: CASNLIGGFDEQYF. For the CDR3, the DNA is TGTGCCAGCAACCTTATAGGGGGGTTCGACGAGCAGTACTTC.

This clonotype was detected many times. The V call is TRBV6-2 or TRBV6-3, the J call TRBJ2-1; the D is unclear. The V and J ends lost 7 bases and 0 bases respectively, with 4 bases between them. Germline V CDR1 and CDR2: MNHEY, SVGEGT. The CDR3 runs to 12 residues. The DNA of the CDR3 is TGTGCCAGCACGAGCTCCTACAATGAGCAGTTCTTC. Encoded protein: CASTSSYNEQFF.

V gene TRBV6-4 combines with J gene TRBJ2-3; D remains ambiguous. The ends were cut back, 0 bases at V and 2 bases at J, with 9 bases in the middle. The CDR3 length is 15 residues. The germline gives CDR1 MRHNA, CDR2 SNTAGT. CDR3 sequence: CASSDSIHLTDTQYF. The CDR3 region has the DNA TGTGCCAGCAGTGACTCGATACACCTCACAGATACGCAGTATTTT.

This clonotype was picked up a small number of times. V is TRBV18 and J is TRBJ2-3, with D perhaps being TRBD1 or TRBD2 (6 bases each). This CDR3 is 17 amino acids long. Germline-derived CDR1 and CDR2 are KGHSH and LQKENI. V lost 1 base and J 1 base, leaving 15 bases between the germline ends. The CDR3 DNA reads TGTGCCAGCTCACCACTACCCACGGGGGCCGGCACAGATACGCAGTATTTT. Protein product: CASSPLPTGAGTDTQYF.

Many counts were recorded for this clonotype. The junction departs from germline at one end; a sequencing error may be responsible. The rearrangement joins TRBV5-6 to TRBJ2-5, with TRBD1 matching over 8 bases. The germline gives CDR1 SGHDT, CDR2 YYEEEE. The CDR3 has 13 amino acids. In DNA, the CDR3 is TGCGCCAGCAGCTTACAGGGGGGAGAGACCCAGTACTTC. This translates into CASSLQGGETQYF.

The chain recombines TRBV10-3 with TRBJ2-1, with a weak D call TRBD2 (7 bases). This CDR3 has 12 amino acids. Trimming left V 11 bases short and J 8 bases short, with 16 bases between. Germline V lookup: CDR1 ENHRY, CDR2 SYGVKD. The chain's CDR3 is CAANGGPDEQFF. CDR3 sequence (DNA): TGTGCCGCAAACGGGGGGCCCGATGAGCAGTTCTTC.

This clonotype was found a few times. The CDR3 nucleotides are TGCAGTGCTAGAGATGCTCAGGGTCGGTGGAACGAGCAGTACTTC. Its translation: CSARDAQGRWNEQYF. This chain joins TRBV20-1 and TRBJ2-7; D may be TRBD1 (5 bases). The germline gives CDR1 DFQATT, CDR2 SNEGSKA (reference sequence). Trimming removed 0 bases from V and 5 bases from J, with 17 bases in between. The CDR3 consists of 15 residues.